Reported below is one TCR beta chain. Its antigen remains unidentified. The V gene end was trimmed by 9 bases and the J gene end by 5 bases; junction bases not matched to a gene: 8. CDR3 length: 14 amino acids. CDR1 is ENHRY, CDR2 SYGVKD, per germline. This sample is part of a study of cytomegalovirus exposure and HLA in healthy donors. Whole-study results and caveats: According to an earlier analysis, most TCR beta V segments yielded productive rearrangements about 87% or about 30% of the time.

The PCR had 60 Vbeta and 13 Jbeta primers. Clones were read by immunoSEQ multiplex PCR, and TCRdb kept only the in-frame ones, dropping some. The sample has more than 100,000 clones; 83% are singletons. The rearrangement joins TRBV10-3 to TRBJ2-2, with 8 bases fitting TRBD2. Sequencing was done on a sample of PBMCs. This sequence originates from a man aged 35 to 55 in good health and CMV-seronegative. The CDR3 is CAIKPGLGTGELFF. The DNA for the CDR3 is TGTGCCATAAAACCGGGACTAGGTACCGGGGAGCTGTTTTTT.